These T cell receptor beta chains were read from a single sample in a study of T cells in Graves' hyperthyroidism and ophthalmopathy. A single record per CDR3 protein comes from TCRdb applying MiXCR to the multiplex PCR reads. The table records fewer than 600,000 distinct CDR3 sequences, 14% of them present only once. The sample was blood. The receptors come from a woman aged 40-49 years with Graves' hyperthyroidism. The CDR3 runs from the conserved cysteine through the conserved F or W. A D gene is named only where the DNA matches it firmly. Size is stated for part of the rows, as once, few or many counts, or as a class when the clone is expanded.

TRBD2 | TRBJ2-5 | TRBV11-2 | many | CASSGMKREGLQETQYF | TGTGCCAGCAGCGGAATGAAGCGGGAGGGCCTACAAGAGACCCAGTACTTC
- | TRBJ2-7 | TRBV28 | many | CASTEGWQGYEQYF | TGTGCCAGCACCGAGGGTTGGCAGGGCTACGAGCAGTACTTC
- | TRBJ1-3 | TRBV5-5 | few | CASSLMGVSGNTIYF | TGTGCCAGCAGCTTGATGGGGGTCTCTGGAAACACCATATATTTT
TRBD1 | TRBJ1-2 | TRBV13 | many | CASSLRTGTNYGYTF | TGTGCCAGCAGCCTCCGGACAGGGACAAACTATGGCTACACCTTC
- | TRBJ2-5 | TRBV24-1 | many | CATSDPSQSHRDFQETQYF | TGTGCCACCAGTGATCCAAGCCAATCACACCGGGACTTTCAAGAGACCCAGTACTTC
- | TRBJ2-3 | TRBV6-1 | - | CASSDAGFGGDTQYF | TGTGCCAGCAGTGATGCGGGGTTCGGTGGAGATACGCAGTATTTT
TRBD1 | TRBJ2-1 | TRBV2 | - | CAGWTGADNEQFF | TGTGCCGGGTGGACAGGGGCGGACAATGAGCAGTTCTTC
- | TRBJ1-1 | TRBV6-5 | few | CASSYPGTLGTEAFF | TGTGCCAGCAGTTACCCCGGGACCCTGGGCACTGAAGCTTTCTTT
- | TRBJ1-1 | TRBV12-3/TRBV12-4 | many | CASSPRSGFTEAFF | TGTGCCAGCAGCCCGAGGAGCGGCTTTACTGAAGCTTTCTTT
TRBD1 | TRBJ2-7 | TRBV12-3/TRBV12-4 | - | CASSLVLGQGDYEQYF | TGTGCCAGCAGCTTAGTCTTGGGACAGGGGGACTACGAGCAGTACTTC
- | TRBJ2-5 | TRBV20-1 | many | CSARDWTGETQYF | TGCAGTGCTAGAGATTGGACCGGAGAGACCCAGTACTTC
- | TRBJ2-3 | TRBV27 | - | CASSPSFGVSDTQYF | TGTGCCAGCAGTCCTAGTTTCGGGGTTTCAGATACGCAGTATTTT
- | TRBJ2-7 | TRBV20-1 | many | CSARDDRAYEQYF | TGCAGTGCTAGAGATGACCGCGCCTACGAGCAGTACTTC
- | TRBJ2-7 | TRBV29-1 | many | CSVVGASYEQYF | TGCAGCGTCGTAGGTGCTTCCTACGAGCAGTACTTC
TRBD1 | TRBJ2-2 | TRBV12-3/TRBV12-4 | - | CASQLRDRGFGELFF | TGTGCCAGCCAACTTCGGGACAGGGGGTTTGGGGAGCTGTTTTTT
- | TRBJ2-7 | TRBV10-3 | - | CAIRSSAGPSYEQYF | TGTGCCATCAGGTCTAGCGCCGGACCCTCCTACGAGCAGTACTTC
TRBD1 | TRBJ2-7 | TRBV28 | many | CASILSGTGPYEQYF | TGTGCCAGCATCCTATCTGGGACAGGGCCCTACGAGCAGTACTTC
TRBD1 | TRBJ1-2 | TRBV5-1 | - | CASSLTTGNYGYTF | TGCGCCAGCAGCCTTACGACAGGGAACTATGGCTACACCTTC
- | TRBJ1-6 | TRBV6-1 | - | CASPGLWSPLHF | TGTGCCAGCCCAGGGCTGTGGTCACCCCTCCACTTT
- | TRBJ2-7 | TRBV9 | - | CASSGEGTLYYEQYF | TGTGCCAGCAGCGGAGAGGGGACCCTATACTACGAGCAGTACTTC
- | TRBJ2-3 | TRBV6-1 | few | CASRKGPQGPDTQYF | TGTGCCAGCAGAAAAGGGCCTCAGGGCCCAGATACGCAGTATTTT
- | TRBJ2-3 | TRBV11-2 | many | CASSSEGLGTDTQYF | TGTGCCAGCAGCTCGGAGGGCCTAGGCACAGATACGCAGTATTTT
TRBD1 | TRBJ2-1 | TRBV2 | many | CASSESGRGSYNEQFF | TGTGCCAGCAGTGAAAGCGGCAGGGGGTCCTACAATGAGCAGTTCTTC
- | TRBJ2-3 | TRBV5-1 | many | CASSLSPGATDTQYF | TGCGCCAGCAGCTTGTCACCGGGGGCTACAGATACGCAGTATTTT
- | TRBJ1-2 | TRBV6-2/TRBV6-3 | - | CASRSDRSYGYTF | TGTGCCAGCAGGTCCGACAGGAGTTATGGCTACACCTTC
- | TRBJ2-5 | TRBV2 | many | CASSGENQETQYF | TGTGCCAGCAGTGGAGAAAACCAAGAGACCCAGTACTTC
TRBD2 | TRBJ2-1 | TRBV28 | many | CASSLGGRRSYNEQFF | TGTGCCAGCAGTTTAGGCGGGAGAAGGTCCTACAATGAGCAGTTCTTC
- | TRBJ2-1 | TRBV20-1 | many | CSASSSYGEQFF | TGCAGTGCTAGTAGCAGCTACGGTGAGCAGTTCTTC
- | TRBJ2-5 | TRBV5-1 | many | CASSFQGGGGETQYF | TGCGCCAGCAGCTTTCAAGGGGGAGGAGGAGAGACCCAGTACTTC
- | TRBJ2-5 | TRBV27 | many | CASSLSPAQETQYF | TGTGCCAGCAGTTTAAGTCCAGCGCAAGAGACCCAGTACTTC
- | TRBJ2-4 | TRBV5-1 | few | CASSPLAEGWDIQYF | TGCGCCAGCAGCCCCTTAGCGGAGGGATGGGACATTCAGTACTTC
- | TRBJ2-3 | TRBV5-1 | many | CASSLQIPRTDTQYF | TGCGCCAGCAGCTTACAAATCCCCCGCACAGATACGCAGTATTTT
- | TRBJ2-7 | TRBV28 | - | CASRGAVYEQYF | TGTGCCAGCAGGGGGGCCGTCTACGAGCAGTACTTC
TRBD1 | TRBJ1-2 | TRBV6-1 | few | CASTKGQVAGYTF | TGTGCCAGCACCAAGGGACAGGTAGCGGGCTACACCTTC
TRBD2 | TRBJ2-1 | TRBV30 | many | CALAAWGGNEQFF | TGTGCCCTGGCGGCTTGGGGGGGCAATGAGCAGTTCTTC
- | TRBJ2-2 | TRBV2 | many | CASSLEAAGELFF | TGTGCCAGCAGTCTCGAGGCGGCCGGGGAGCTGTTTTTT
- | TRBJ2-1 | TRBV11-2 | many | CASSPNRVQGGEQFF | TGTGCCAGCAGCCCTAATCGAGTACAGGGCGGCGAGCAGTTCTTC
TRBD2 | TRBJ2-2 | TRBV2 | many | CASSGTSGSKIGELFF | TGTGCCAGCAGCGGGACTAGCGGGAGTAAGATCGGGGAGCTGTTTTTT